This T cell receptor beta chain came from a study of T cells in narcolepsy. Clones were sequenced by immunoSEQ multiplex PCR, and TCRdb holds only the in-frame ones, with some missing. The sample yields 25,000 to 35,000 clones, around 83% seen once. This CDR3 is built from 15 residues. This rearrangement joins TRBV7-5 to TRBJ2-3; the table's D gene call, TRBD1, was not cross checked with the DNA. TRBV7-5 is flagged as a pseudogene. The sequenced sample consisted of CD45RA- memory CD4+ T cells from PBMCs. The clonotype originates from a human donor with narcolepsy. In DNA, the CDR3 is TGTGCCAGAAGCCGCCGGGACAGGGTGTCGGATACGCAGTATTTT. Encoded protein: CARSRRDRVSDTQYF.